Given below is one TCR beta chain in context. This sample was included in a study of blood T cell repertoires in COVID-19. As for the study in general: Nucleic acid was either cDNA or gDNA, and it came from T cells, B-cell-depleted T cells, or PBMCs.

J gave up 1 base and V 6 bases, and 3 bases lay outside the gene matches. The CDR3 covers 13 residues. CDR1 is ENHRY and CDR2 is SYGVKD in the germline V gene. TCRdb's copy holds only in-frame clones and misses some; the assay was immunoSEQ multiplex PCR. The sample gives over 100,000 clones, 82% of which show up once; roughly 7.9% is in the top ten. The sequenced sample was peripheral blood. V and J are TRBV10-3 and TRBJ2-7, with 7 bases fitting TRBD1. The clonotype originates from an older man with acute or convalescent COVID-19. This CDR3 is CAIRPGQSYEQYF. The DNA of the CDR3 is TGTGCCATCAGACCGGGACAGTCCTACGAGCAGTACTTC.